This T cell receptor beta chain was captured by sequencing in a study of T cells in Graves' hyperthyroidism and ophthalmopathy. Study results and limitations: Among thyroid clonotypes expanded above 0.001, most also appeared in blood.

Graves' hyperthyroidism was deemed stable absent ophthalmopathy progression within 18 months. Based on clinical symptoms, serum thyroxine and TRAb, thyroid ultrasound and orbital computed tomography, diagnoses were reached. The PBMCs studied were ones that came from roughly 9.4 ml fresh peripheral blood. About this clonotype: Its antigen is not identified.

The germline gives CDR1 SQVTM, CDR2 ANQGSEA. This CDR3 comprises 13 residues. The V end was cut by 3 bases, the J end by 5 bases, with 11 bases between. TCR beta CDR3 regions were amplified from RNA transcripts. Researchers ran a first-round RT-PCR on the TCR CDR3 using the HTBI primer set. TCRdb fed the multiplex PCR reads into MiXCR, producing one record per CDR3 protein. The table includes roughly 740,000 distinct CDR3 sequences, less than 20% detected once. This TCR was sampled from a young man with Graves' hyperthyroidism. The source material was blood. The V and J genes are TRBV29-1 and TRBJ2-1; D remains unclear. The DNA of the CDR3 is TGCAGCGTTGAGTACCGGGCCAACAATGAGCAGTTCTTC. Translation gives CSVEYRANNEQFF.